The T cell receptor (beta chain) under discussion was sequenced for a study of blood T cells in healthy people across ages. Study-level results: In older individuals, TCR beta diversity per million T cells was lower, falling roughly linearly with age. The unsorted PBMCs prevented any conclusive comparison of naive versus antigen-experienced cells.

The CDR3 totals 15 residues. Details on this clonotype: As yet, its antigen is unknown.

The study drew donors from healthy Caucasian individuals in Russia aged roughly 6 to 100. Extracted total RNA amounted to at least 5 micrograms for each sample. Primers used in a second PCR of roughly 6 to 12 cycles were a sample-barcoded 5' primer and a J-beta primer mix. One entry per CDR3 protein results from TCRdb running MiXCR on the 5' RACE reads. Of roughly 2 million distinct CDR3 sequences in the sample, 49% were seen once. The sequence was collected from a woman aged 40 to 50 in good health. Sequencing input: blood. The rearrangement links TRBV21-1 to TRBJ1-2; the table's D call, TRBD1, has no DNA check behind it. TRBV21-1 is reported as a pseudogene. DNA for the CDR3: TGTGCCAGCAGCAAAGAGACAGGGGCTAACTATGGCTACACCTTC. As protein: CASSKETGANYGYTF.